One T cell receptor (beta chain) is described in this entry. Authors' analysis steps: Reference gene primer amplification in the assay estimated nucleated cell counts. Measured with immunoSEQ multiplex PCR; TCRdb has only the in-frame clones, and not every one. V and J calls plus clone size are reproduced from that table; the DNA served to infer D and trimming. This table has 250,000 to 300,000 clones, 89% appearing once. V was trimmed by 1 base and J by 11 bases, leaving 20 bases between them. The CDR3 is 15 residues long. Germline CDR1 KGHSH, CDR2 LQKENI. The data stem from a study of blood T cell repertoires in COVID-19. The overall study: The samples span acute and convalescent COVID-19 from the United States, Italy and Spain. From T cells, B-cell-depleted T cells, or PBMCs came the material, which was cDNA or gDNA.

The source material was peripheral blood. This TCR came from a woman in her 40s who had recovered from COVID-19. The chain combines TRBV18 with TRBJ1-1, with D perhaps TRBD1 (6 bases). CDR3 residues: CASSPQTPDSAVAFF. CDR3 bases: TGTGCCAGCTCACCACAAACCCCGGACAGCGCGGTGGCTTTCTTT.